This is a list of T cell receptor beta chains from one sample in a study of blood T cell dynamics during melanoma immunotherapy. Sequencing was performed with immunoSEQ multiplex PCR; in TCRdb, only in-frame clones are kept and a portion is missing. The sample has around 20,000 clones; roughly 89% are singletons. The sample was blood, taken from a patient treated with checkpoint blockade. All receptors come from a human donor with melanoma. Each CDR3 is given with its conserved first and last residue. The D gene is left open where the match is weak. Clone size is stated in some rows and not others, as once, few, many or a class when expanded.

NA	TRBV6-5	NA	TRBJ2-7	TGTGCCAGCAGTTACGGGCAGGGAAGCTTCTACGAGCAGTACTTC	CASSYGQGSFYEQYF
NA	TRBV6-1	NA	TRBJ1-1	TGTGCCAGCATCCCCCTACGGCACAGGCCCACTGAAGCTTTCTTT	CASIPLRHRPTEAFF
NA	TRBV15	NA	TRBJ1-1	TGTGCCACCTCCTTTGCGGGGGGGAACACTGAAGCTTTCTTT	CATSFAGGNTEAFF
NA	TRBV2	NA	TRBJ1-1	TGTGCCACCAAGAGGGTTATTAGGATGAACACTGAAGCTTTCTTT	CATKRVIRMNTEAFF
NA	TRBV30	NA	TRBJ2-6	TGTGCCTGGACCCCCTCTGGGGCCAACGTCCTGACTTTC	CAWTPSGANVLTF
NA	TRBV6-4	TRBD1	TRBJ1-1	TGTGCCAGCAGCATGAGACAGGGGGGGACTGAAGCTTTCTTT	CASSMRQGGTEAFF
once	TRBV7-9	TRBD1	TRBJ2-1	TGTGCCAGCAGCCTACAGGGGGCTTATGAGCAGTTCTTC	CASSLQGAYEQFF
NA	TRBV6-5	NA	TRBJ2-7	TGTGCCAGCAGTTACAGGCAGGACTCCTACGAGCAGTACTTC	CASSYRQDSYEQYF
NA	TRBV30	NA	TRBJ1-5	TGTGCCTGGGGGGGGACACCTTACAATCAGCCCCAGCATTTT	CAWGGTPYNQPQHF
few	TRBV7-9	NA	TRBJ2-7	TGTGCCAGCAGCCAGACCGGACTGATCTCCTACGAGCAGTACTTC	CASSQTGLISYEQYF
NA	TRBV6-5	NA	TRBJ1-4	TGTGCCAGCAGCCCAAACCCGGGACACGGTGAAAAACTGTTTTTT	CASSPNPGHGEKLFF
NA	TRBV2	TRBD1	TRBJ1-4	TGTGCCAGCAGTCCAGAGGTGGCAGGGGGAACTACTAATGAAAAACTGTTTTTT	CASSPEVAGGTTNEKLFF
NA	TRBV11-2	NA	TRBJ2-2	TGTGCCAGCAGCTTGCAGGGGGGCGGGAGAACCGGGGAGCTGTTTTTT	CASSLQGGGRTGELFF
few	TRBV7-6	NA	TRBJ1-1	TGTGCCAGCAGCTTACGTCCGGGGGGGGCTGAAGCTTTCTTT	CASSLRPGGAEAFF
NA	TRBV19	NA	TRBJ2-6	TGTGCCAGTACCCGGACGGGGATCTCTGGGGCCAACGTCCTGACTTTC	CASTRTGISGANVLTF
NA	TRBV27	NA	TRBJ2-3	TGTGCCAGCAGTGGCGCCAGGAGTGTAGACACAGATACGCAGTATTTT	CASSGARSVDTDTQYF
NA	TRBV7-9	NA	TRBJ1-1	TGTGTTACAACGGCGCCGGGGAACACTGAAGCTTTCTTT	CVTTAPGNTEAFF
NA	TRBV19	NA	TRBJ2-5	TGTGCCAGTACCCCTCGAGGACCGAAAGAGACCCAGTACTTC	CASTPRGPKETQYF